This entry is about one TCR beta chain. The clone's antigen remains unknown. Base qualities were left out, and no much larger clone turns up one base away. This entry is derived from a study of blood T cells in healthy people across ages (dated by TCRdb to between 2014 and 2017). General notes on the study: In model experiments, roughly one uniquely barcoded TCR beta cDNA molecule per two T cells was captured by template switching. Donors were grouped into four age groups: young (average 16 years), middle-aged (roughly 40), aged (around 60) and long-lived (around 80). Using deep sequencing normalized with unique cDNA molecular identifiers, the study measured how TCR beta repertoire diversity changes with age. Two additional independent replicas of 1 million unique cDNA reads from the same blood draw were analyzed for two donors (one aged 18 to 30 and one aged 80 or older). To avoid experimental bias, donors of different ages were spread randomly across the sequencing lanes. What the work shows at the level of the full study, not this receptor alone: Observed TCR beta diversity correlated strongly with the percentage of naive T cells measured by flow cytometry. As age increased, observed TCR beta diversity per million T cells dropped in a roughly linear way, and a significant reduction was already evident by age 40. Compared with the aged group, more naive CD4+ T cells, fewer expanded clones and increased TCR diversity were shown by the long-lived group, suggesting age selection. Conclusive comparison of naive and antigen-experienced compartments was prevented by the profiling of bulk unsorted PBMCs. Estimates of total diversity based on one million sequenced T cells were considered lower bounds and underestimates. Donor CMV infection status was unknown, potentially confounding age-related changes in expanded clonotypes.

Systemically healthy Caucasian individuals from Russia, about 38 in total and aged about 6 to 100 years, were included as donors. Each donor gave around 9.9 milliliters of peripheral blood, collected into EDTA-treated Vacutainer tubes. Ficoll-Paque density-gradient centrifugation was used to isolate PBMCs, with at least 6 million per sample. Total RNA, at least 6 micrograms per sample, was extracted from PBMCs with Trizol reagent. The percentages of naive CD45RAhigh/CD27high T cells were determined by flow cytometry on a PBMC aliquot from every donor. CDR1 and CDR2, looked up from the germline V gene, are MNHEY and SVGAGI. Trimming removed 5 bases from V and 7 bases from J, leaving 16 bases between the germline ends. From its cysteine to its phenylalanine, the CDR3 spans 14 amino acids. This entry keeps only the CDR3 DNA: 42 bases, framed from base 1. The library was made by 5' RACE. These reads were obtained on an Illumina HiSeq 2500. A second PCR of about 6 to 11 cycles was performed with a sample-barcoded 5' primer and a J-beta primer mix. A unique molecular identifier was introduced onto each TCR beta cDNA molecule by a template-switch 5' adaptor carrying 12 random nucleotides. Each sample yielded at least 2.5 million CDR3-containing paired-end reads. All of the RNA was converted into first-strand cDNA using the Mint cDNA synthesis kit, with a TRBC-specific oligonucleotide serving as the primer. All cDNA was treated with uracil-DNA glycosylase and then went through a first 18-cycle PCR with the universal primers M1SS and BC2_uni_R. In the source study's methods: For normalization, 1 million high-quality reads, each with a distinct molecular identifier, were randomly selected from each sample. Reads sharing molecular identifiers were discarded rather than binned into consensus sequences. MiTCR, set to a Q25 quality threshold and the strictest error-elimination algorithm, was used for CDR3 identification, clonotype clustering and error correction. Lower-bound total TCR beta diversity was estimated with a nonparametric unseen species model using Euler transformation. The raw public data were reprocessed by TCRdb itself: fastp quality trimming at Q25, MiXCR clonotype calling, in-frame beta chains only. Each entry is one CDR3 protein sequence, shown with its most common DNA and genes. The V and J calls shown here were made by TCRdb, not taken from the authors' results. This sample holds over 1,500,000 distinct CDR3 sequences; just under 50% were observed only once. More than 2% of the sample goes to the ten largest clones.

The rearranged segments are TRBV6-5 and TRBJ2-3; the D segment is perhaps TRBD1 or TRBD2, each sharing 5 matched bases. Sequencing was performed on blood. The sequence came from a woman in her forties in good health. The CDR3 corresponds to CASSPGPGPNTQYF. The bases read TGTGCCAGCAGTCCAGGGCCGGGGCCGAATACGCAGTATTTT.